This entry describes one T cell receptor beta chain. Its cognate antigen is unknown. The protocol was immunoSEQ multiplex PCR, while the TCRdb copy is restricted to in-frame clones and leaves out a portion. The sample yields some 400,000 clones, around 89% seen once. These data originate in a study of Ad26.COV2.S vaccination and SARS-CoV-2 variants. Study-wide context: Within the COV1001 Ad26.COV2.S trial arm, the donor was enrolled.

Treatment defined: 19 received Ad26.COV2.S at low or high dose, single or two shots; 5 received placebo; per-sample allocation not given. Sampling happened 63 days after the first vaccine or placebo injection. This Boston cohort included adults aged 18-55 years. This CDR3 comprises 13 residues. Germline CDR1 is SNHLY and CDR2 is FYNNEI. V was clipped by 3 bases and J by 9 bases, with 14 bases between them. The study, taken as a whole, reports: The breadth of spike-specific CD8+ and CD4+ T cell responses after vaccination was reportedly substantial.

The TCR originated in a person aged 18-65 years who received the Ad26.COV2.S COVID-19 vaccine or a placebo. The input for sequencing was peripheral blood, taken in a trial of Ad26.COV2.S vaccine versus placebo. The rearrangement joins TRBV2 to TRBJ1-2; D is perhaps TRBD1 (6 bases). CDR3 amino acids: CASSEGARRRYTF. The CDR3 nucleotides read TGTGCCAGCAGTGAGGGGGCACGGAGGCGCTACACCTTC. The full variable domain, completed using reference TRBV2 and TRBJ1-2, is EPEVTQTPSHQVTQMGQEVILRCVPISNHLYFYWYRQILGQKVEFLVSFYNNEISEKSEIFDDQFSVERPDGSNFTLKIRSTKLEDSAMYFCASSEGARRRYTFGSGTRLTVV.